Listed here is a single T cell receptor (beta chain). The record originates from a study of blood T cell repertoires in COVID-19. Looking at the study overall: Samples taken during acute and convalescent COVID-19 were collected in the United States, Italy and Spain. In each case, the material was cDNA or gDNA derived from T cells, B-cell-depleted T cells, or PBMCs.

In the authors' workflow: How many nucleated cells were present was estimated from reference gene primer amplification. Produced via immunoSEQ multiplex PCR; TCRdb's table is partial and in-frame only. V, J and clone size reflect that table, while D and trimming were determined from the DNA. The sample yields 250,000 to 350,000 clones, approximately 85% seen once. Sequenced material: peripheral blood. The receptor was isolated from a man aged 18 to 30 with active or convalescent COVID-19.

CDR3 nucleotide sequence: TGTGCCATCAGTGAGTCTCTCGGGACAGGGAGCACAGATACGCAGTATTTT. Its translation is CAISESLGTGSTDTQYF. V and J are TRBV10-3 and TRBJ2-3, with 9 bases aligning to TRBD1. The trim removed 0 bases at V and 0 bases at J, leaving 4 bases unmatched. CDR1 is ENHRY and CDR2 is SYGVKD in the germline V gene. The CDR3 sequence is 17 residues long.